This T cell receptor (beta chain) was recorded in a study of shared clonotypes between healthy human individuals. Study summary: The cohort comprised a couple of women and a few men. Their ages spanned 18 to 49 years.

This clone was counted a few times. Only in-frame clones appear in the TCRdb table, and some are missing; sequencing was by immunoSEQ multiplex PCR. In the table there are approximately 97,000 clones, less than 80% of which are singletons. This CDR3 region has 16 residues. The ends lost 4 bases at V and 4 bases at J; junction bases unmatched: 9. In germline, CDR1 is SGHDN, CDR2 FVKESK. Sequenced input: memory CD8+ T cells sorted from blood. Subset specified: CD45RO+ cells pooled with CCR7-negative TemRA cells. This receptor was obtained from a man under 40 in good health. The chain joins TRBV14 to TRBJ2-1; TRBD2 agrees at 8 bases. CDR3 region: CASSPGGVAGYNEQFF. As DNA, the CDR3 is TGTGCCAGCAGCCCGGGGGGGGTAGCGGGATACAATGAGCAGTTCTTC.